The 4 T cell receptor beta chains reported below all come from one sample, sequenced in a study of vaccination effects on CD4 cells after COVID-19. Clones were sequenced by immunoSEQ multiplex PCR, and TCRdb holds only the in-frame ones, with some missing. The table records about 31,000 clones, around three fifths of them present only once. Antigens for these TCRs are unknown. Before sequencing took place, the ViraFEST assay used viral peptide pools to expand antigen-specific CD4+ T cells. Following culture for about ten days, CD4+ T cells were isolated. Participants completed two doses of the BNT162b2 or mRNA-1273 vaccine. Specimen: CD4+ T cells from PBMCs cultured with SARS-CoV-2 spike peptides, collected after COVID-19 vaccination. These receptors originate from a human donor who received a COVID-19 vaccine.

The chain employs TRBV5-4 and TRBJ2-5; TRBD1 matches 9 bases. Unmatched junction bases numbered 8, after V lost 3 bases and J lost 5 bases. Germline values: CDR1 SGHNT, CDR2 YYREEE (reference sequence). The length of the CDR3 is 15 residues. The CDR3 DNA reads TGTGCCAGCAGCTCTAGACAGGGGGGTGCGGAGACCCAGTACTTC. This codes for CASSSRQGGAETQYF.

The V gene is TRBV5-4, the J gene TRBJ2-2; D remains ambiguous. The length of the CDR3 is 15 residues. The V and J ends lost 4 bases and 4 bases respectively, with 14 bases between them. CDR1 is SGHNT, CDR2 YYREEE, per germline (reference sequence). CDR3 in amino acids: CASSQPTDSTGELFF. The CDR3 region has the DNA TGTGCCAGCAGCCAACCGACCGATTCCACCGGGGAGCTGTTTTTT. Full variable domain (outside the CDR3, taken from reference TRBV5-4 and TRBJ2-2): ETGVTQSPTHLIKTRGQQVTLRCSSQSGHNTVSWYQQALGQGPQFIFQYYREEENGRGNFPPRFSGLQFPNYSSELNVNALELDDSALYLCASSQPTDSTGELFFGEGSRLTVL.

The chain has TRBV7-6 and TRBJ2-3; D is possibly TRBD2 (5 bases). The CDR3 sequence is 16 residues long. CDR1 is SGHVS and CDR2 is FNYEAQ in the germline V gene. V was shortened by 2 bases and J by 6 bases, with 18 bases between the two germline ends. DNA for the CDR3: TGTGCCAGCAGCTTAAATTATGGGCCTTGGAGGGATACGCAGTATTTT. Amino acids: CASSLNYGPWRDTQYF.

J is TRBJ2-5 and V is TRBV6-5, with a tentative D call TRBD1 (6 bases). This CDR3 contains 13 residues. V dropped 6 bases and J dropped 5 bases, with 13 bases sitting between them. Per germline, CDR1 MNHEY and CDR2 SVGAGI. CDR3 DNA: TGTGCCAGCAGCGGACAGTACCGGGAGACCCAGTACTTC. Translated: CASSGQYRETQYF.